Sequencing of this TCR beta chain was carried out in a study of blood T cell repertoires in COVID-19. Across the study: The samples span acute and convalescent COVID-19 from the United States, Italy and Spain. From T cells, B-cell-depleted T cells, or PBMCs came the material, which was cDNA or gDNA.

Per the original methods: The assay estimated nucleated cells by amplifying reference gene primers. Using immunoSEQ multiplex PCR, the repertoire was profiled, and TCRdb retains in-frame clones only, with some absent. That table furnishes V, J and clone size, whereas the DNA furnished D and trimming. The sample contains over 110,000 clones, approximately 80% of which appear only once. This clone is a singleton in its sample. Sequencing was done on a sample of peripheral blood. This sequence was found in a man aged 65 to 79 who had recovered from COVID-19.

CDR3 amino acids: CATSDPRGRSYNEQFF. CDR3 sequence (DNA): TGTGCCACCAGTGATCCACGCGGCCGCTCCTACAATGAGCAGTTCTTC. This sequence joins TRBV24-1 and TRBJ2-1; D uncertain. V was pared by 3 bases and J by 0 bases, with 11 bases between. The germline gives CDR1 KGHDR, CDR2 SFDVKD. The CDR3 has 16 amino acids.